These 31 T cell receptor beta chains came from one sample sequenced in a study of beta chain features in type 1 diabetes. Study-level results: Shorter TCRB CDR3s, moderately but significantly so, were found in Type 1 diabetes patients in all four CD4+ subsets.

Sequencing targeted expressed TCRB transcripts, as all isolated RNA had been reverse transcribed. Method: immunoSEQ multiplex PCR; TCRdb's copy keeps in-frame clones and lacks some. Of 40,000 to 45,000 clones in the sample, around 70% were seen once. For these TCRs, the target antigens are not known. The sequenced sample consisted of Tregs from blood. Receptors originate from a woman aged 18-29 years with type 1 diabetes.

V is TRBV7-6 and J is TRBJ1-5; D call uncertain. The CDR3 loop spans 15 amino acids. Germline V gene sequence: CDR1 SGHVS, CDR2 FNYEAQ. V lost 5 bases and J lost 0, with 11 bases in between. The CDR3 sequence: CASSREPTSNQPQHF. The CDR3 bases are TGTGCCAGCAGCCGGGAACCTACTAGCAATCAGCCCCAGCATTTT.

The V call is TRBV7-9, the J call TRBJ1-1; D gene unclear. V lost 2 bases and J 1 base, leaving 14 bases between the germline ends. This CDR3 is 16 amino acids long. Germline-derived CDR1 and CDR2 are SEHNR and FQNEAQ (reference sequence). The CDR3 DNA reads as TGTGCCAGCAGCTTATCCGGTCGAGGAAAGAACACTGAAGCTTTCTTT. Translated: CASSLSGRGKNTEAFF.

The chain combines TRBV5-1 with TRBJ2-7; 9 bases align to TRBD1. The ends lost 1 base at V and 6 bases at J; junction bases unmatched: 8. Germline CDR1 and CDR2: SGHRS and YFSETQ. The CDR3 has 15 residues. CDR3 nucleotides: TGCGCCAGCAGCTTGATGGGGACAGGGACCGGCGAGCAGTACTTC. Residues: CASSLMGTGTGEQYF.

This chain uses TRBV6-1 with TRBJ1-1; 7 bases agree with TRBD1. After removal of 6 bases from V and 4 bases from J, the junction contained 8 bases not matched to a gene. This CDR3 region has 14 residues. Germline V gives CDR1 MNHNS, CDR2 SASEGT. CDR3 in amino acids: CASRPMTGSTEAFF. For the CDR3, the DNA is TGTGCCAGCAGACCTATGACAGGGAGCACTGAAGCTTTCTTT.

The chain recombines TRBV9 with TRBJ1-5, with D possibly being TRBD1 (6 bases). The V end was cut by 4 bases, the J end by 11 bases, with 19 bases between. Per the germline V gene, CDR1 is SGDLS and CDR2 is YYNGEE. This CDR3 contains 14 residues. The CDR3 sequence: CASSPDRGGMAQHF. DNA of the CDR3: TGTGCCAGCAGCCCCGACAGAGGGGGAATGGCCCAGCATTTT.

Comments on this clone: At one end the junction does not follow the germline gene, possibly because of a read error. This sequence joins TRBV5-4 and TRBJ1-1; no reliable D call. Looked up from germline, CDR1 is SGHNT and CDR2 is YYREEE (reference sequence). The CDR3 contains 15 residues. CDR3 DNA: TGTGCCAGCAGCTTGGTGCGAGGGTTGAAAACTGAAGCTTTCTTT. This sequence encodes CASSLVRGLKTEAFF.

The rearrangement links TRBV7-2 to TRBJ1-2, with no clear D. CDR1 is SGHTA, CDR2 FQGNSA, per germline. V dropped 3 bases and J dropped 12 bases, with 17 bases sitting between them. The CDR3 has 13 amino acids. This CDR3 is CASSFLTPIFDTF. The CDR3 DNA sequence: TGTGCCAGCAGCTTCCTGACTCCCATCTTCGACACCTTC.

J is TRBJ2-7 and V is TRBV6-1; 8 positions agree with TRBD2. V was pared by 2 bases and J by 3 bases, with 3 bases of the junction left unmatched. CDR3 size: 14 residues. Germline V lookup: CDR1 MNHNS, CDR2 SASEGT. The CDR3 nucleotides are TGTGCCAGCAGTGAACGGGAGGGGGGCTACGAGCAGTACTTC. It encodes CASSEREGGYEQYF.

This clone occurred a few times. V gene TRBV27 combines with J gene TRBJ2-5, with D uncertain. The ends were cut back, 6 bases at V and 7 bases at J, with 9 bases in the middle. This CDR3 spans 11 amino acids. Germline lookup yields CDR1 MNHEY and CDR2 SMNVEV (reference sequence). CDR3 sequence (DNA): TGTGCCAGCAGAGCCGAGTTGACCCAGTACTTC. Amino acid sequence: CASRAELTQYF.

The chain recombines TRBV12-2 with TRBJ1-2. TRBV12-2 is a pseudogene segment. The CDR3 sequence is 14 residues long. The CDR3 DNA follows: TGTGCAAGTCGCTTAGCGCTAGTGGAGGGGGGCTACACCTTC. It yields the protein CASRLALVEGGYTF.

The chain uses TRBV25-1 and TRBJ2-5; D may be TRBD1 (6 bases). The V end lost 3 bases, the J end lost 1 base, and 18 bases lay between the germline ends. From germline, CDR1 is MGHDK and CDR2 SYGVNS. CDR3 length: 17 residues. The CDR3 region is CASSDPLGTSPQETQYF. The CDR3 nucleotides read TGTGCCAGCAGTGATCCACTCGGGACATCGCCCCAAGAGACCCAGTACTTC.

The gene calls are TRBV7-9 and TRBJ2-7; no clear D gene. CDR3 length equals 14 residues. Per the germline V gene, CDR1 is SEHNR and CDR2 is FQNEAQ (reference sequence). Trimming removed 1 base at V and 4 bases at J, with 11 bases between. The DNA for the CDR3 is TGTGCCAGCAGCTTAGATGGGTTCGGGTACGAGCAGTACTTC. Translating it yields CASSLDGFGYEQYF. Full variable domain (missing parts from reference TRBV7-9 and TRBJ2-7): DTGVSQNPRHKITKRGQNVTFRCDPISEHNRLYWYRQTLGQGPEFLTYFQNEAQLEKSRLLSDRFSAERPKGSFSTLEIQRTEQGDSAMYLCASSLDGFGYEQYFGPGTRLTVT.

The V call is TRBV29-1, the J call TRBJ2-5; no reliable D call. The DNA matches TRBJ2-7 better at its end, which makes the J call doubtful. The CDR3 totals 10 residues. Germline V gene lookup returns CDR1 SQVTM and CDR2 ANQGSEA. The CDR3 region has the DNA TGCAGCGTAGTCGCCTACGAGCAGTACTTC. Translated: CSVVAYEQYF.

The chain employs TRBV7-9 and TRBJ2-5, with a possible D match to TRBD1 (6 bases). Germline values: CDR1 SEHNR, CDR2 FQNEAQ (reference sequence). Between the trimmed V and J ends, which lost 5 bases and 5 bases, there was a span of 12 bases. The CDR3 totals 13 residues. CDR3: CASSASGAETQYF. The CDR3 DNA follows: TGTGCCAGCAGCGCCTCAGGGGCGGAGACCCAGTACTTC. The full variable domain, with the rest looked up from reference TRBV7-9 and TRBJ2-5, is DTGVSQNPRHKITKRGQNVTFRCDPISEHNRLYWYRQTLGQGPEFLTYFQNEAQLEKSRLLSDRFSAERPKGSFSTLEIQRTEQGDSAMYLCASSASGAETQYFGPGTRLLVL.

A few counts support this clone. This chain links TRBV7-3 with TRBJ2-3; 8 positions agree with TRBD2. The CDR3 contains 16 residues. Germline loops: CDR1 SGHTA, CDR2 FQGTGA. The V gene end was trimmed by 0 bases and the J gene end by 5 bases; junction bases not matched to a gene: 7. In DNA, the CDR3 is TGTGCCAGCAGCTTAACGTCGGGACTAGGGGGAGATACGCAGTATTTT. This codes for CASSLTSGLGGDTQYF.

This rearrangement joins TRBV29-1 to TRBJ1-1; TRBD1 agrees at 9 bases. The CDR3 has 12 residues. The junction had 3 bases not matched to a gene; V was cut back by 6 bases and J by 4 bases. Germline V lookup: CDR1 SQVTM, CDR2 ANQGSEA. This chain's CDR3 is CSVDRGGTEAFF. The CDR3 DNA is TGCAGCGTGGACAGGGGTGGCACTGAAGCTTTCTTT.

The J gene is TRBJ2-1, the V gene TRBV18; D is unresolved. V dropped 0 bases and J dropped 6 bases, with 15 bases sitting between them. The CDR3 is made up of 16 amino acids. Germline CDR1 KGHSH, CDR2 LQKENI. CDR3 in amino acids: CASSPPARGRPNEQFF. The CDR3 DNA reads as TGTGCCAGCTCACCACCGGCGCGTGGCAGGCCCAATGAGCAGTTCTTC.

The J gene is TRBJ1-1, the V gene TRBV7-9; 8 bases fit TRBD1. Germline CDR1 is SEHNR and CDR2 is FQNEAQ (reference sequence). J lost 6 bases, V lost 1 base, and 10 bases had no gene match. The CDR3 runs to 16 residues. CDR3 sequence (DNA): TGTGCCAGCAGCTTAGGCATCCGGGACAGGCATTCTGAAGCTTTCTTT. This gives the protein CASSLGIRDRHSEAFF.

This chain's CDR3 is CASSPARVREGYEQYF. CDR3 coding DNA: TGTGCCAGCAGCCCCGCTCGTGTCAGGGAAGGCTACGAGCAGTACTTC. The V and J genes are TRBV7-9 and TRBJ2-7; a possible D gene is TRBD1 (5 bases). The CDR3 covers 16 residues. Germline V CDR1 and CDR2: SEHNR, FQNEAQ (reference sequence). V dropped 5 bases and J dropped 3 bases, with 20 bases sitting between them.

This chain connects TRBV5-5 to TRBJ2-7; 8 bases map to TRBD1. Germline CDR1 and CDR2: SGHKS and YYEKEE (reference sequence). The CDR3 spans 17 residues. Unmatched junction bases numbered 14, after V lost 1 base and J lost 5 bases. The CDR3 region has the DNA TGTGCCAGCAGCTTGTTCAGGACAGGGACGTCCCTGGACGAGCAGTACTTC. It is translated as CASSLFRTGTSLDEQYF. The entire variable domain, with the rest obtained from reference TRBV5-5 and TRBJ2-7, is as follows: DAGVTQSPTHLIKTRGQQVTLRCSPISGHKSVSWYQQVLGQGPQFIFQYYEKEERGRGNFPDRFSARQFPNYSSELNVNALLLGDSALYLCASSLFRTGTSLDEQYFGPGTRLTVT.

The chain is built from TRBV29-1 and TRBJ2-4, with D possibly matching TRBD1 (6 bases). The germline V gene encodes CDR1 SQVTM and CDR2 ANQGSEA. The germline V and J ends were trimmed by 3 bases and 4 bases, with 16 bases remaining between them. The CDR3 covers 15 residues. CDR3 DNA: TGCAGCGTTGAGAGGCAGGACAGACCTAAAAACATTCAGTACTTC. It codes for CSVERQDRPKNIQYF.

The chain couples TRBV15 to TRBJ2-3, with 10 nucleotides matching TRBD2. The CDR3 runs 18 residues. Looked up from germline, CDR1 is LNHNV and CDR2 is YYDKDF (reference sequence). J was trimmed by 0 bases and V by 4 bases; bases with no gene match: 10. CDR3 amino acids: CATSITAGGRASTDTQYF. CDR3 DNA: TGTGCCACCAGCATCACAGCGGGGGGGCGTGCTAGCACAGATACGCAGTATTTT.

This clone was counted between two and nine times. This chain joins TRBV7-9 and TRBJ1-2; weak D call: TRBD1 (5 bases). CDR1 and CDR2 (germline): SEHNR, FQNEAQ (reference sequence). The CDR3 totals 16 residues. The germline V and J ends were trimmed by 0 bases and 4 bases, with 15 bases remaining between them. This chain's CDR3 is CASSLAGGTSIYGYTF. DNA for the CDR3: TGTGCCAGCAGCTTAGCGGGGGGGACTTCAATCTATGGCTACACCTTC. Full variable domain (missing parts from reference TRBV7-9 and TRBJ1-2): DTGVSQNPRHKITKRGQNVTFRCDPISEHNRLYWYRQTLGQGPEFLTYFQNEAQLEKSRLLSDRFSAERPKGSFSTLEIQRTEQGDSAMYLCASSLAGGTSIYGYTFGSGTRLTVV.

This sequence joins TRBV27 and TRBJ2-6, with a tentative D call TRBD2 (5 bases). Trimming took 0 bases from V and 5 from J, leaving 20 bases between them. Germline V gives CDR1 MNHEY, CDR2 SMNVEV (reference sequence). CDR3 length: 19 residues. Here the CDR3 DNA reads TGTGCCAGCAGTTTATCGGGGTGGACTGCAGCCAGAAGGGCCAACGTCCTGACTTTC. This sequence encodes CASSLSGWTAARRANVLTF.

V is TRBV11-2 and J is TRBJ1-1; D is undetermined. The V end lost 8 bases, the J end lost 4 bases, and 20 bases lay between the germline ends. The germline CDR1 and CDR2 sequences are SGHAT and FQNNGV. The CDR3 totals 15 residues. CDR3 sequence reads: CASGFGEKQTTEAFF. CDR3 coding DNA: TGTGCCAGCGGGTTCGGGGAGAAGCAGACCACTGAAGCTTTCTTT.

This clone was counted a single time. This chain joins TRBV4-3 and TRBJ1-3; a weak D match, TRBD1 (6 bases). With 0 bases removed from V and 0 bases from J, the gap between germline ends came to 12 bases. The CDR3 spans 17 residues. Germline CDR1 reads LGHNA; CDR2 reads YSLEER. CDR3 sequence reads: CASSQEGGVLSGNTIYF. The CDR3 nucleotides are TGCGCCAGCAGCCAAGAAGGGGGGGTCCTCTCTGGAAACACCATATATTTT.

This chain uses TRBV27 with TRBJ1-1; 7 bases line up with TRBD1. CDR3 size: 13 residues. The ends lost 5 bases at V and 7 bases at J; junction bases unmatched: 7. CDR1 and CDR2 (germline): MNHEY, SMNVEV (reference sequence). CDR3 nucleotides: TGTGCCAGCAGTGAACGTACAGGGGATGAAGCTTTCTTT. Residues: CASSERTGDEAFF.

V and J are TRBV28 and TRBJ1-2; no clear D. This CDR3 has 13 residues. Germline V gene data show CDR1 as MDHEN and CDR2 as SYDVKM. Trimming removed 8 bases from V and 8 bases from J, with 18 bases in between. Here the CDR3 reads CASLQGGRRGYTF. CDR3 coding DNA: TGTGCCAGCCTGCAAGGTGGAAGGAGGGGCTACACCTTC.

The CDR3 sequence is CASSLGRVDEQYF. The CDR3 nucleotides are TGCGCCAGCAGCTTGGGACGGGTTGACGAGCAGTACTTC. The chain uses TRBV5-1 and TRBJ2-7; no reliable D call. This CDR3 is built from 13 residues. V was cut by 0 bases and J by 5 bases, with 9 bases left in between. Germline lookup yields CDR1 SGHRS and CDR2 YFSETQ.

Comments on this clone: Relative to the germline gene, one junction end is altered; a read error may explain this. The rearrangement links TRBV18 to TRBJ2-3; TRBD2 aligns across 14 bases. Germline CDR1 reads KGHSH; CDR2 reads LQKENI. The CDR3 contains 16 residues. The CDR3 loop reads CASSPQGLAGADTQYF. The DNA of the CDR3 is TGTGCCAGCTCGCCACAGGGACTAGCGGGAGCTGATACGCAGTATTTT.

This clone appeared a few times. The genes are TRBV10-3 and TRBJ2-7; TRBD2 agrees at 7 bases. Germline-derived CDR1 and CDR2 are ENHRY and SYGVKD. With V trimmed by 8 bases and J by 0 bases, 7 bases remained unmatched. CDR3 length: 14 amino acids. Here the CDR3 reads CAIEAGTGSYEQYF. In DNA form, the CDR3 reads TGTGCCATCGAAGCGGGAACTGGCTCCTACGAGCAGTACTTC.